One and the same sample provided the 10 T cell receptor beta chains below, sequenced in a study of T cell changes during pregnancy in multiple sclerosis. The repertoire was sequenced with immunoSEQ multiplex PCR; TCRdb's copy has only in-frame clones and lacks some. The sample includes just under 65,000 clones, 90% seen only once; the top ten take about 2%. Sequencing was performed on peripheral blood, taken in the second trimester of pregnancy. The receptors derive from a female donor in good health, enrolled as a control in a pregnancy study.

The chain uses TRBV28 and TRBJ1-6; D may be TRBD1 (5 bases). The CDR3 consists of 14 residues. Germline CDR1 MDHEN, CDR2 SYDVKM. Trimming took 8 bases from V and 7 from J, leaving 15 bases between them. CDR3 nucleotide sequence: TGTGCCAGCCTACCCGGGACTGTGAATTCACCCCTCCACTTT. Encoded protein: CASLPGTVNSPLHF.

This chain links TRBV10-3 with TRBJ2-1; 9 nucleotides agree with TRBD2. Trimming at V came to 11 bases and at J to 6 bases, leaving 23 bases not matched to a gene. The CDR3 loop spans 18 amino acids. The germline V gene has CDR1 ENHRY and CDR2 SYGVKD. The CDR3 DNA is TGTGCCCCCCGAGGTAGCGGGGGAGACCCTCAAAAATGCAATGAGCAGTTCTTC. Translating gives CAPRGSGGDPQKCNEQFF.

The CDR3 sequence is CSVVTVIGGNQPQHF. The CDR3 nucleotides read TGCAGCGTTGTGACGGTGATTGGGGGGAACCAGCCCCAGCATTTT. The rearrangement uses TRBV29-1 and TRBJ1-5; TRBD1 might be the D (5 bases). Germline CDR1 and CDR2: SQVTM and ANQGSEA. V lost 4 bases to trimming and J lost 7 bases, with 20 bases between them. The CDR3 covers 15 residues.

This sequence joins TRBV19 and TRBJ1-1, with D possibly matching TRBD1 (5 bases). Germline assignment: CDR1 LNHDA and CDR2 SQIVND (reference sequence). The CDR3 runs to 12 residues. The germline V and J ends were trimmed by 5 bases and 5 bases, with 9 bases remaining between them. In DNA form, the CDR3 reads TGTGCCAGTAGTTTCGGGGGGACTGAAGCTTTCTTT. It yields the protein CASSFGGTEAFF.

The rearrangement joins TRBV2 to TRBJ2-7; D ambiguous. The CDR3 has 12 amino acids. Trimming left V 6 bases short and J 5 bases short, with 11 bases between. CDR1 is SNHLY and CDR2 is FYNNEI in the germline V gene. The CDR3 region is CASRIFANEQYF. The CDR3 coding sequence is TGTGCCAGCAGGATTTTTGCGAACGAGCAGTACTTC. Variable domain in full (rest from reference TRBV2 and TRBJ2-7): EPEVTQTPSHQVTQMGQEVILRCVPISNHLYFYWYRQILGQKVEFLVSFYNNEISEKSEIFDDQFSVERPDGSNFTLKIRSTKLEDSAMYFCASRIFANEQYFGPGTRLTVT.

This clone was recorded a few times. V usage is TRBV5-4 and J usage is TRBJ2-2; D might be TRBD2 (7 bases). The length of the CDR3 is 17 residues. V shed 4 bases and J shed 2 bases, with 18 bases lying between them. The germline V gene encodes CDR1 SGHNT and CDR2 YYREEE (reference sequence). Here the CDR3 reads CASSPHAGALNTGELFF. The DNA for the CDR3 is TGTGCCAGCAGCCCCCACGCGGGGGCGCTTAACACCGGGGAGCTGTTTTTT.

The chain employs TRBV28 and TRBJ2-1, with unresolved D. V was trimmed by 6 bases and J by 3 bases, leaving 3 bases between them. The germline V gene has CDR1 MDHEN and CDR2 SYDVKM. The CDR3 spans 11 residues. CDR3 sequence (DNA): TGTGCCAGCAGACTCTACAATGAGCAGTTCTTC. It is translated as CASRLYNEQFF. Drawing the rest from reference TRBV28 and TRBJ2-1, the complete variable domain is DVKVTQSSRYLVKRTGEKVFLECVQDMDHENMFWYRQDPGLGLRLIYFSYDVKMKEKGDIPEGYSVSREKKERFSLILESASTNQTSMYLCASRLYNEQFFGPGTRLTVL.

The chain combines TRBV5-6 with TRBJ2-3; D is undetermined. CDR3 length: 16 residues. Trimming removed 6 bases at V and 0 bases at J, with 17 bases between. The germline gives CDR1 SGHDT, CDR2 YYEEEE. Here the CDR3 reads CASTMWAGTSTDTQYF. The CDR3, as DNA: TGTGCCAGCACCATGTGGGCAGGAACCAGCACAGATACGCAGTATTTT.

The chain couples TRBV6-4 to TRBJ2-1; 11 positions agree with TRBD2. This CDR3 contains 16 residues. J gave up 0 bases and V 4 bases, and 2 bases lay outside the gene matches. CDR1 MRHNA and CDR2 SNTAGT come from the germline V gene. The CDR3 sequence: CASSATSGGSYNEQFF. The CDR3 DNA reads as TGTGCCAGCAGTGCCACTAGCGGGGGCTCCTACAATGAGCAGTTCTTC.

This chain joins TRBV7-6 and TRBJ1-1, with TRBD1 identical over 10 bases. This CDR3 contains 14 residues. CDR1 is SGHVS and CDR2 is FNYEAQ in the germline V gene. V trimming: 8 bases; J trimming: 4 bases; junction bases outside the gene matches: 7. The DNA for the CDR3 is TGTGCCAGCTCCGAGACAGGGGGCTTCACTGAAGCTTTCTTT. Protein: CASSETGGFTEAFF.